This TCR beta chain was captured in a study of blood T cell repertoires in COVID-19 (TCRdb year 2020). Broadly, across the study: Samples covering the acute and convalescent phases of COVID-19 were provided by collaborators in the United States, Italy and Spain. The prospective study material was composed of cDNA or gDNA derived from T cells, B-cell-depleted T cells, or PBMCs. The dataset comprised deeply sampled blood TCRbeta repertoires from subjects exposed to, actively infected with, or recovered from COVID-19. The repertoires were released in a freely available public database meant as a resource for research on the immune response to SARS-CoV-2. The samples were drawn from two sources: the first 160 participants of the ongoing ImmuneRACE study, and 1,000 to 1,500 subjects contributed by 6 global collaborators. Nearly every sample came with metadata listing a de-identified subject ID, COVID-19 status, age in years and sex. Where available, HLA class I and class II types were taken from metadata supplied by the sample provider and were not determined by assay-based typing.

With respect to this clone: The antigen it binds to is not known. No per-base quality is available; no much larger clone lies one base away.

Study-wide findings and limitations: How much clinical and demographic metadata was included differed by source and by participant, and the metadata was provided uncurated.

Participants in the prospective study were enrolled through a virtual design, were aged about 18 to 100 years, and lived in roughly 25 United States geographic areas. In the prospective study, participants were assigned to cohorts based on the clinical history participants reported in a screening survey and a study questionnaire. Recovered participants in ImmuneRACE Cohort 3 were defined by two consecutive negative NP/OP PCR tests, clearance by a healthcare professional, or resolution of symptoms. In the prospective study, whole blood, serum and a nasopharyngeal or oropharyngeal swab were collected from each participant by mobile phlebotomists. Prospective study participants could optionally give additional blood draws and questionnaires over an approximately two-month period. Prospective study blood samples were shipped either frozen or at room temperature before DNA extraction. The immunoSEQ Assay, a bias-controlled multiplex PCR, was used to amplify TCRbeta CDR3 regions from genomic DNA. Under the source paper's analysis protocol: Nucleated cell counts per sample were estimated from amplification of reference gene primers within the assay. To quantify the absolute abundance of each unique TCRbeta CDR3 rearrangement, sequence reads were collapsed and filtered. For each sample, productive Simpson clonality was calculated by taking the square root of Simpson's diversity index across productive rearrangements. Entries here come from immuneACCESS through TCRdb and include only in-frame sequences with V and J called. Some clones fail to appear in such tables; in the studies checked, an unresolved V gene covers under half of the shortfall, and the cause of the remainder is unknown. That table gives V, J and clone size, and the DNA gave D and trimming. Present in this sample are approximately 220,000 clones, roughly 84% of which were seen just once. The top ten hold approximately 6.6% of the sample.

The specimen was PBMCs or T cells enriched from blood (not recorded which). The sequence was collected from a woman in her thirties or forties who had recovered from COVID-19.

Here is the DNA: TGTGCCAGCAGCTTATTCCCCTTCGACAGGGCGGACGGCTACACCTTC. It encodes CASSLFPFDRADGYTF. The chain is encoded by TRBV7-2 joined to TRBJ1-2; 7 of the junction bases match TRBD1. The germline V gene specifies SGHTA as CDR1 and FQGNSA as CDR2. Taken from cysteine to phenylalanine, the CDR3 has 16 residues. The kept DNA is CDR3 alone, 48 bases in frame from the first base. V lost 2 bases and J lost 8 bases, and the count of bases not matched to a germline gene is 14.